This T cell receptor (beta chain) was observed in a study of blood T cell repertoires in COVID-19. Study-wide background: The samples span acute and convalescent COVID-19 from the United States, Italy and Spain. T cells, B-cell-depleted T cells, or PBMCs provided the cDNA or gDNA that served as material.

Trimming shortened V by 5 bases and J by 4 bases, and 10 bases separated the two germline ends. Germline lookup yields CDR1 SGDLS and CDR2 YYNGEE. The length of the CDR3 is 13 residues. As handled by the study authors: Amplification of reference gene primers was used by the study to estimate nucleated cell counts. Measured with immunoSEQ multiplex PCR; TCRdb has only the in-frame clones, and not every one. That table furnishes V, J and clone size, whereas the DNA furnished D and trimming. The sample records more than 100,000 clones, about 85% being singletons. This TCR came from an older man with acute or convalescent COVID-19. The chain links TRBV9 to TRBJ2-1, with a possible D match to TRBD2 (5 bases). Material: peripheral blood. The CDR3, as DNA: TGTGCCAGCAGTGCCGGACTGTACAATGAGCAGTTCTTC. Translated, it gives CASSAGLYNEQFF.